What follows describes a single T cell receptor (beta chain). This clonotype showed up many times. The specificity of this receptor is unknown. Base-call qualities are not available, and no considerably larger clone is one nucleotide away. From a lookup of the germline V gene, CDR1 and CDR2 are SGHTA and FQGNSA. The CDR3 holds 17 amino acids from the cysteine to the phenylalanine. This entry keeps only the CDR3 DNA: 51 bases, framed from base 1. V is pruned by 5 bases and J by 2 bases, leaving 10 bases of the junction without a gene match. Only healthy Caucasian donors were included. The study also sequenced three unrelated non-twin adults: a male aged 18 to 30, a male aged 50 to 60 and a female aged 50 to 60. Miltenyi CD45RO+ enrichment and human naive T-cell isolation kits were used to isolate memory (CD45RO+) and naive T cells from PBMC. The data derive from a study of identical twins (dated by TCRdb to the mid-2010s). Background for the entire study: The study deep-sequenced TCR alpha and beta repertoires from monozygotic twins, unrelated adults of various ages and cord blood to test whether fetal clonotypes persist. Replicate twin experiments were performed at different times using different library preparation protocols to rule out contamination. What the study reported, not specific to this receptor: Excess twin sharing in beta out-of-frame sequences was weaker because fewer shared sequences lowered the signal-to-noise ratio. Because the same donors could not be followed over many years, the conclusions depended on cross-sectional statistical analysis. Abundant cord blood beta clonotypes carried fewer insertions; young adult naive repertoires showed a weaker similar trend, while memory repertoires showed none. Recombination models systematically underestimated out-of-frame TCR alpha sharing in monozygotic twins but agreed with sharing between unrelated individuals. Invariant T cells such as MAIT and iNKT could partly confound zero-insertion analyses, though diverse VJ usage argued against this for most clonotypes. Compared with coincidental sharing between unrelated individuals, an excess of low generation-probability sequences was observed among out-of-frame TCR alpha sequences shared between twins.

Library prep was done by 5' RACE. TCRdb shows the sequencer as Illumina HiSeq 2000. A universal primer binding site was introduced by template switching, and a unique molecular identifier was present in the final cDNA, enabling accurate counting of TCR cDNA molecules. Specific primers in the conserved constant-segment region were used to synthesize first-strand cDNA for the TCR alpha and beta chains. Each cDNA library was double barcoded, with a SMART-Mk sample barcode plus Illumina barcodes, to control for contamination. Two successive PCR steps introduced TruSeq adapter sequences along with Illumina sample barcodes. TCR alpha and beta cDNA libraries were sequenced on the Illumina HiSeq platform with custom primers. From the authors' description of their analysis: MiGEC processed the raw reads to extract unique molecular identifiers, while MiXCR was used to determine the CDR3 positions. For each individual, recombination models were inferred using an EM algorithm with the repgenHMM and IGoR tools. The analysis of shared clonotypes was done with the tcR package in R, with sharing normalized by the product of cloneset sizes. To study raw recombination without the effects of thymic and clonal selection, out-of-frame nonproductive sequences were analyzed. TCRdb reprocessed the public reads (quality trimming at Q25 with fastp, clone calling with MiXCR) and kept in-frame beta chains. One record per CDR3 amino acid sequence lists the most common genes and DNA. These V and J calls rely on TCRdb rather than the paper's analysis. A total of 350,000 to 450,000 distinct CDR3 sequences appear in this sample, less than 20% of them only once. Together, the top ten hold 10% to 15% of the sample.

The clonotype was recovered from a man aged 50-60 years in good health. Sample: naive T cells sorted from blood. The cell subset or site label, as the study defines it: cells isolated with a human naive T-cell isolation kit. This sequence uses TRBV7-2 and TRBJ2-5, with 11 central nucleotides matching TRBD2. At the DNA level, the sequence is TGTGCCAGCAGCCCAACTATACGACTAGCGGGGCAAGAGACCCAGTACTTC. Its translation is CASSPTIRLAGQETQYF.